Sequencing of this TCR beta chain was carried out in a study of T cell repertoires in cytomegalovirus infection. Each CDR3 protein gets one entry after TCRdb re-called the reads with MiXCR. The profile shows over 150,000 distinct CDR3 sequences, approximately 20% of them singletons. Looked up from germline, CDR1 is SGHAT and CDR2 is FQNNGV. The CDR3 runs to 20 residues. The trim removed 0 bases at V and 4 bases at J, leaving 12 bases unmatched. This clonotype appeared a few times. This TCR derives from a human donor in good health (CMV status not recorded). Some clones in this sample may be carry-over from other donors' samples. Sequences were obtained from PBMCs. The chain is built from TRBV11-2 and TRBJ2-1; 13 nucleotides line up with TRBD2. DNA for the CDR3: TGTGCCAGCAGCTTAGAGACTAGCGGGGGGTTCTCCAACCCGTACAATGAGCAGTTCTTC. Translating gives CASSLETSGGFSNPYNEQFF.